This TCR beta chain was profiled in a study of chemoradiotherapy in HPV16-positive cancers. Overall study: Candidate HPV-specific clones and shared TCR motifs came from a couple of HPV16-positive patients.

This clone was recorded a few times. No antigen is known for it. Findings of the study overall: The functional HPV-specific definition rests on just two HPV16-positive patients. For HPV16-positive patients, expanding HPV-responsive T cells associated with longer recurrence-free survival.

Repeated repertoire sampling spanned the course of chemoradiotherapy. In germline, CDR1 is MNHEY, CDR2 SMNVEV (reference sequence). Trimming removed 8 bases at V and 6 bases at J, with 17 bases between. The CDR3 is 15 residues long. TCRdb keeps only in-frame clones here, not all; method: immunoSEQ multiplex PCR. The table shows 13,000 to 15,000 clones, with approximately 91% occurring only once. The sequenced sample was blood, obtained from a patient who underwent chemoradiotherapy. The clonotype originates from a human donor with HPV-associated anogenital cancer. The chain couples TRBV27 to TRBJ1-6; D uncertain. The CDR3 DNA reads TGTGCCAGCCGCCTACCCGGCAGCAGTAATTCACCCCTCCACTTT. This sequence encodes CASRLPGSSNSPLHF.